Sequencing of this TCR beta chain was carried out in a study of shared clonotypes between healthy human individuals (dated by TCRdb to 2020 to 2021). The study in broad terms: A couple of women and a few men aged 18 to 49 years were included in the cohort. Between about 0.85 and 10 billion PBMCs per donor were obtained by leukapheresis. To estimate repertoire size and how much clonotype sharing occurs between individuals, the study deeply sequenced the blood TCR repertoires of 4 to 6 healthy adults. Different laboratories and diverse techniques were used to prepare libraries and sequence TCR repertoires, to increase sequencing depth and limit assay-specific biases. For each donor, three plates each were used for CD4 naive and CD4 memory, two plates were used for CD8 naive, and one plate was used for CD8 memory. Findings and caveats that apply to the study as a whole: Pairwise subsampling led to the expectation that sequencing depth would affect the degree of clonotype sharing among donors. Higher generation probabilities were observed for clonotypes shared by all four sorted-subset donors than for non-shared clonotypes. Rarefaction of sorted-subset datasets indicated incomplete sequencing despite the large sequencing depth. The small number of donors limited the genetic and exposure-history diversity represented. Larger estimated clonotype richness was generally found for naive subsets than for memory subsets. Sampling was limited to blood, and TCR repertoires in tissue likely differ from TCR repertoires in blood. Around 5% of naive CD4, 3% to 4% of naive CD8, 2.3% of memory CD4, and 0.35% to 0.5% of memory CD8 clonotypes were shared across several donors.

TCR CDR3 regions were amplified from genomic DNA by multiplex PCR using the deep immunoSEQ assay. For each cell subset, the extracted genomic DNA was distributed evenly across all wells of several immunoSEQ 96-well plates, and each plate served as one replicate. For sorted subsets, approximately 0.2 ug of genomic DNA, equivalent to 25,000 to 35,000 T cell genomes, went into each replicate PCR. Purified libraries were measured with a Qubit 3.0 fluorometer, size-checked on a Bioanalyzer 2100, and measured again with the KAPA Library Quantification kit. Every immunoSEQ 96-well plate was sequenced on a dedicated single-read 150-cycle Illumina NextSeq 550 flow cell. On the authors' methods: Because the immunoSEQ output included only junctional sequences and no quality scores, the filtering could not be the same as the filtering used for full-length reads. To assign V/J genes and CDR3, sequences were annotated using PyIR, a Python wrapper for IgBLAST v1.9, with IMGT germline references. Any read was removed if the V/J assignment was weak (E-value above 1e-6), the CDR3 was missing, or the read contained stop codons, out-of-frame junctions, or ambiguous translated residues. V3J clonotypes were defined as sequences sharing the same inferred V gene, J gene, and CDR3 amino acid sequence. Percentage overlap between repertoires was computed as shared unique clonotypes divided by the size of the smaller repertoire. Three approaches were used to assess repertoire richness: RTK rarefaction, the Chao1 estimator, and Recon v2.1 estimates of unobserved clonotypes. Generation probabilities were computed with OLGA for all TCRbeta clonotypes obtained by the gDNA method from four donors. TCRdb took over this immuneACCESS table, retaining in-frame rearrangements with V and J assigned. Such tables are incomplete; in checked studies, under half of the missing clones stem from an unresolved V gene, and the remainder is unexplained. V and J calls and clone size are those listed in that table; D and trimming were worked out from the DNA. The table for this sample lists 2.3 million or so clones; 85% to 95% of them were counted only once. Of the sample, approximately 0.4% falls within the top ten clones.

Note on this clone: It has no known antigen specificity. No qualities accompany the bases; no much larger clone lies one base away.

Trimming removed 7 bases from V and 2 bases from J; the gene matches leave 2 bases unexplained. The CDR3 numbers 12 residues from cysteine through phenylalanine. CDR3 DNA only is kept here, 36 bases in frame from base 1. CDR1 and CDR2, per the germline V gene, are SQVTM and ANQGSEA. Donors were healthy HIV-negative adults with no recently reported acute infections or vaccinations. All donors were Caucasian adults living in Nashville, Tennessee, USA. CD4+ T cells were enriched by magnetic negative selection, after which naive cells were positively selected on CD45RA and the negative fraction was taken as the memory subset. After blood collection by leukapheresis, PBMCs were isolated using Ficoll-Histopaque density gradient centrifugation and then cryopreserved in the vapor phase of liquid nitrogen. Analytical flow cytometry was used to check the purity and quantity of every magnetically sorted T cell population. Genomic DNA was isolated from every sorted fraction and measured by UV absorbance on a Nanodrop 2000c.

This sequence uses TRBV29-1 and TRBJ2-1; 7 bases in the junction line up with TRBD1. Source material: naive CD4+ T cells from PBMCs. The sample's cell subset or site label, in plain terms: CD45RA+ positively selected. This receptor was taken from a man between 18 and 35 years old in good health. Some clones in this sample may be carry-over from other donors' samples. The encoded CDR3 is CSAGTAYNEQFF. The nucleotides read TGCAGCGCAGGGACAGCCTACAATGAGCAGTTCTTC.